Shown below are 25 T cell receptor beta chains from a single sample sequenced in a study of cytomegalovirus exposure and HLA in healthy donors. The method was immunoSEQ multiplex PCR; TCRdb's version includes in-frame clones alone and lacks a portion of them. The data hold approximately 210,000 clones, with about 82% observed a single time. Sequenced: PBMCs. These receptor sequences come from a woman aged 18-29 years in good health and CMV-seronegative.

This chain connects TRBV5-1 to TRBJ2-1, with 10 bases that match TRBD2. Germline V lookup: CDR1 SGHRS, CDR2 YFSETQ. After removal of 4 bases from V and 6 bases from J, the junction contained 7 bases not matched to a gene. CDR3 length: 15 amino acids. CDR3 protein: CASSLAGEALNEQFF. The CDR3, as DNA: TGCGCCAGCAGCCTAGCGGGGGAGGCACTCAATGAGCAGTTCTTC.

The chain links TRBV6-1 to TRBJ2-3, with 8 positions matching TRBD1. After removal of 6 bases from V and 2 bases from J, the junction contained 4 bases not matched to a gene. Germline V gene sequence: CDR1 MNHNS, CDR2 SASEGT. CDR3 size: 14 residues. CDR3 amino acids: CASRSTGVTDTQYF. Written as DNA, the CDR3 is TGTGCCAGCAGGTCGACAGGGGTCACAGATACGCAGTATTTT.

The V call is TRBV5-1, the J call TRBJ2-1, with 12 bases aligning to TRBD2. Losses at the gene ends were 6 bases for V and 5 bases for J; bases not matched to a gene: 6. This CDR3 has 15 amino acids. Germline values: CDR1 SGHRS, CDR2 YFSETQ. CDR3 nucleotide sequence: TGCGCCAGCAAAGGACTAGCGGGGCAAAACAATGAGCAGTTCTTC. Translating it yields CASKGLAGQNNEQFF.

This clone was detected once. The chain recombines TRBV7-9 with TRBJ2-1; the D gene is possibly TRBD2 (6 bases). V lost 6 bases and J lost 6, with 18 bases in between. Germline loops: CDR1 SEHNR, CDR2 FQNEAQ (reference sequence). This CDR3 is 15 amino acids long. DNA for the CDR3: TGTGCCAGCAGTCAGGGACTTCTCAGCCTCAATGAGCAGTTCTTC. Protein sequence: CASSQGLLSLNEQFF.

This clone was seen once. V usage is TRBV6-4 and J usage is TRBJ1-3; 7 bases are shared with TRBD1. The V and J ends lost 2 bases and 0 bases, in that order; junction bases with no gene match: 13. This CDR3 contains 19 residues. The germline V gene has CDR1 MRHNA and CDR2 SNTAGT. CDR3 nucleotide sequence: TGTGCCAGCAGTGACCCGCCAGGGGGTATGACCTTCTCTGGAAACACCATATATTTT. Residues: CASSDPPGGMTFSGNTIYF.

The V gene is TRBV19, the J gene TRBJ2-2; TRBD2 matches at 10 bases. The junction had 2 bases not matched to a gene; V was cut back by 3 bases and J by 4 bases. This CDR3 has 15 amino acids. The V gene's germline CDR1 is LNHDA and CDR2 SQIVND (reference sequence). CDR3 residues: CASSIRLAGTGELFF. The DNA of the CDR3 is TGTGCCAGTAGTATTAGACTAGCGGGCACCGGGGAGCTGTTTTTT.

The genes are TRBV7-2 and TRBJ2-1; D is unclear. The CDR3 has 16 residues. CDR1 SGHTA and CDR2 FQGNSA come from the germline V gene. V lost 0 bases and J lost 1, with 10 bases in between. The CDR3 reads CASSLAYSFSYNEQFF. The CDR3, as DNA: TGTGCCAGCAGCTTAGCGTATTCCTTTTCCTACAATGAGCAGTTCTTC.

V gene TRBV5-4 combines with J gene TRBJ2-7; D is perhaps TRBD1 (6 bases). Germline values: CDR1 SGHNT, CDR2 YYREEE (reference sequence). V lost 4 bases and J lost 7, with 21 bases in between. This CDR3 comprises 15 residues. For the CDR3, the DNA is TGTGCCAGCAGCCCATCCAGGGGTCGGGGTGAGGAGCAGTACTTC. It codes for CASSPSRGRGEEQYF.

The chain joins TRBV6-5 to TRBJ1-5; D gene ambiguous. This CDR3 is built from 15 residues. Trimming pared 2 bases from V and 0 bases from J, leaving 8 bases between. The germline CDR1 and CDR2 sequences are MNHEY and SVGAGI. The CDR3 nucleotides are TGTGCCAGCAGTTACGGGTCGGGTAGCAATCAGCCCCAGCATTTT. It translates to CASSYGSGSNQPQHF.

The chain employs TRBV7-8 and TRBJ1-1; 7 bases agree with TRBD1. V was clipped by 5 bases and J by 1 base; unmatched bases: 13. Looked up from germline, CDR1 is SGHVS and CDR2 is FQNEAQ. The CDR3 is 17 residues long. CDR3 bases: TGTGCCAGCAGCACCAGGACAGGCCCGCGGCGGAACACTGAAGCTTTCTTT. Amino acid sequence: CASSTRTGPRRNTEAFF. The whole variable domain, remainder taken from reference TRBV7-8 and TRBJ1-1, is GAGVSQSPRYKVAKRGQDVALRCDPISGHVSLFWYQQALGQGPEFLTYFQNEAQLDKSGLPSDRFFAERPEGSVSTLKIQRTQQEDSAVYLCASSTRTGPRRNTEAFFGQGTRLTVV.

CDR3 amino acids: CASSATFSGETQYF. As DNA, the CDR3 is TGTGCCAGCAGTGCTACCTTTAGCGGAGAGACCCAGTACTTC. This chain uses TRBV2 with TRBJ2-5; D perhaps matches TRBD2 (6 bases). Germline V gene sequence: CDR1 SNHLY, CDR2 FYNNEI. This CDR3 has 14 residues. Trimming removed 4 bases at V and 4 bases at J, with 13 bases between.

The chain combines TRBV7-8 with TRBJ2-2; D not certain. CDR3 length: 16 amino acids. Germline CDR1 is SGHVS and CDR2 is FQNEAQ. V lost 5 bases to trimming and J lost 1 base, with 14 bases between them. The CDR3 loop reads CASSPARPLNTGELFF. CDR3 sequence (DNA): TGTGCCAGCAGCCCAGCGCGCCCCCTGAACACCGGGGAGCTGTTTTTT.

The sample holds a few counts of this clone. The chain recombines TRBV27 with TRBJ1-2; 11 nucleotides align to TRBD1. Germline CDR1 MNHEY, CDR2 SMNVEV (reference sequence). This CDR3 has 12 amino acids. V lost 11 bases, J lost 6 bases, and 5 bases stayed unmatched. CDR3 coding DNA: TGTGCCTCGAGGACAGGGGGCCATGGCTACACCTTC. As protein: CASRTGGHGYTF.

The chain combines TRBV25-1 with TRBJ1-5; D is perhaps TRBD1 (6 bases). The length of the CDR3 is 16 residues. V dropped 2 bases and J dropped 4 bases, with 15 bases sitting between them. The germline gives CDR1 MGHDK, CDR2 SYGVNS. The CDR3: CASSENHAGANQPQHF. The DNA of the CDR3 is TGTGCCAGCAGTGAAAATCACGCAGGGGCGAATCAGCCCCAGCATTTT.

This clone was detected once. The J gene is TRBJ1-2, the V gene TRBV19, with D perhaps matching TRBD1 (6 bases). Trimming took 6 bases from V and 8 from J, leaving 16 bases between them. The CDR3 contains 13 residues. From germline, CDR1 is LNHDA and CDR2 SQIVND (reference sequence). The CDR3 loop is CASSYNGGKGYTF. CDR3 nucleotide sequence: TGTGCCAGTAGCTACAATGGGGGCAAGGGCTACACCTTC. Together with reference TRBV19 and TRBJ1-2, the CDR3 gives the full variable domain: DGGITQSPKYLFRKEGQNVTLSCEQNLNHDAMYWYRQDPGQGLRLIYYSQIVNDFQKGDIAEGYSVSREKKESFPLTVTSAQKNPTAFYLCASSYNGGKGYTFGSGTRLTVV.

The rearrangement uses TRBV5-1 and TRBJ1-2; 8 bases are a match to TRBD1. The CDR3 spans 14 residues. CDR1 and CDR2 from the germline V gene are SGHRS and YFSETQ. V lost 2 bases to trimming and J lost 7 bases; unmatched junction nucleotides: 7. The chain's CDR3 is CASSFAGGRTGYTF. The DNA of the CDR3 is TGCGCCAGCAGCTTTGCAGGGGGCAGGACTGGCTACACCTTC.

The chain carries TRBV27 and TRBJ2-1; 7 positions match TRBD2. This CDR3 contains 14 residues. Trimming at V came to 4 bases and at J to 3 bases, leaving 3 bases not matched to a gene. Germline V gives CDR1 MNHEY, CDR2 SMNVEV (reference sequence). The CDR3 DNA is TGTGCCAGCAGTTCCGGACTAGACTACAATGAGCAGTTCTTC. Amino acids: CASSSGLDYNEQFF.

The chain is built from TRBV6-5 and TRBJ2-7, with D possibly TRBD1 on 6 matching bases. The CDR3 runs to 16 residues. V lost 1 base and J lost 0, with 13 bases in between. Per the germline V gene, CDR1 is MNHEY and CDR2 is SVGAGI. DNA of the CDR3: TGTGCCAGCAGTTACTACGGGACAAGGAGCTCCTACGAGCAGTACTTC. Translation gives CASSYYGTRSSYEQYF.

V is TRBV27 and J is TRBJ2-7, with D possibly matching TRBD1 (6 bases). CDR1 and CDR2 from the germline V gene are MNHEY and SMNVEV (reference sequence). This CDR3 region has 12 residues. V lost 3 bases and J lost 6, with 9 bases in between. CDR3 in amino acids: CASSFYRVEQYF. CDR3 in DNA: TGTGCCAGCAGTTTTTACAGGGTCGAGCAGTACTTC.

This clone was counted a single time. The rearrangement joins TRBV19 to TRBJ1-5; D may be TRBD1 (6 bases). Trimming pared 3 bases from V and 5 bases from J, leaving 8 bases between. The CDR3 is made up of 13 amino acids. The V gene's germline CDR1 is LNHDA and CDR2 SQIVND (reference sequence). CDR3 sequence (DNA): TGTGCCAGTAGTATTGGACAGCATCAGCCCCAGCATTTT. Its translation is CASSIGQHQPQHF.

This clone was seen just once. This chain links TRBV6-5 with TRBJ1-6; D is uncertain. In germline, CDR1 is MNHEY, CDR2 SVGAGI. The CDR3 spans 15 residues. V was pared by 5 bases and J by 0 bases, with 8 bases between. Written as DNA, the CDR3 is TGTGCCAGCAGTGGCAACCCCTCCTATAATTCACCCCTCCACTTT. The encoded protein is CASSGNPSYNSPLHF.

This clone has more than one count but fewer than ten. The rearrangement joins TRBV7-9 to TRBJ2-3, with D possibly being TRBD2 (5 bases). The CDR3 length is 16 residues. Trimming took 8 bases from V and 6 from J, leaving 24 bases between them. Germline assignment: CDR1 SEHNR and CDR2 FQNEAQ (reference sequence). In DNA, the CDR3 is TGTGCCAGCGTTATTTTGGGAGACCCTTCCCAGGATACGCAGTATTTT. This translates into CASVILGDPSQDTQYF. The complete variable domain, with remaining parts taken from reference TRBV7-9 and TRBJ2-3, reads DTGVSQNPRHKITKRGQNVTFRCDPISEHNRLYWYRQTLGQGPEFLTYFQNEAQLEKSRLLSDRFSAERPKGSFSTLEIQRTEQGDSAMYLCASVILGDPSQDTQYFGPGTRLTVL.

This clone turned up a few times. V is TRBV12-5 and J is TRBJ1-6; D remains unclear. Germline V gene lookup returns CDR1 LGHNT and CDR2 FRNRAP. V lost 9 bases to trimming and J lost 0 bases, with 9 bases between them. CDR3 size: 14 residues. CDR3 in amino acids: CASAGSSYNSPLHF. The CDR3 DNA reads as TGTGCTAGCGCGGGGAGCTCCTATAATTCACCCCTCCACTTT. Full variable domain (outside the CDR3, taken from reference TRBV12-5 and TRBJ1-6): DARVTQTPRHKVTEMGQEVTMRCQPILGHNTVFWYRQTMMQGLELLAYFRNRAPLDDSGMPKDRFSAEMPDATLATLKIQPSEPRDSAVYFCASAGSSYNSPLHFGNGTRLTVT.

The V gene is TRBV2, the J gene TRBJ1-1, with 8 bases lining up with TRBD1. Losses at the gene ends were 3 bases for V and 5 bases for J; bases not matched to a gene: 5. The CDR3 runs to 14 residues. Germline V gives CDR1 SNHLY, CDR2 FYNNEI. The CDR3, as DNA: TGTGCCAGCAGTGATCAGGGGGCGCTTACTGAAGCTTTCTTT. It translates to CASSDQGALTEAFF.

The CDR3 DNA sequence: TGCGCCAGCAACTTCGGGACTGCATCCTACGAGCAGTACTTC. It encodes CASNFGTASYEQYF. The chain uses TRBV5-1 and TRBJ2-7, with a weak D call TRBD2 (6 bases). V shed 6 bases and J shed 1 base, with 14 bases lying between them. Germline CDR1 SGHRS, CDR2 YFSETQ. The CDR3 runs 14 residues.